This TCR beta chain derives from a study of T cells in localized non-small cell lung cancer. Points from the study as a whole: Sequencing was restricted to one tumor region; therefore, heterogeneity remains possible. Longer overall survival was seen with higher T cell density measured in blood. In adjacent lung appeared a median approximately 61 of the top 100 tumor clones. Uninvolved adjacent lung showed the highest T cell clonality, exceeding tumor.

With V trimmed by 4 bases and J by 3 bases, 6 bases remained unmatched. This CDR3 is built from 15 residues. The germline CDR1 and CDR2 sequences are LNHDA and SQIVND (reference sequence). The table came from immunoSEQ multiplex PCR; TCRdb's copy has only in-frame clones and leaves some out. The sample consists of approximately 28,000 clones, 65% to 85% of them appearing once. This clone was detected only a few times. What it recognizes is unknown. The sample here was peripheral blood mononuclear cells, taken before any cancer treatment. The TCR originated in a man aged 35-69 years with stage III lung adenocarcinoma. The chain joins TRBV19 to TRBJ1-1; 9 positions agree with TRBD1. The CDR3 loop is CASSNRQGVDTEAFF. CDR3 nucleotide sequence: TGTGCCAGTAGTAACCGACAGGGGGTAGACACTGAAGCTTTCTTT.